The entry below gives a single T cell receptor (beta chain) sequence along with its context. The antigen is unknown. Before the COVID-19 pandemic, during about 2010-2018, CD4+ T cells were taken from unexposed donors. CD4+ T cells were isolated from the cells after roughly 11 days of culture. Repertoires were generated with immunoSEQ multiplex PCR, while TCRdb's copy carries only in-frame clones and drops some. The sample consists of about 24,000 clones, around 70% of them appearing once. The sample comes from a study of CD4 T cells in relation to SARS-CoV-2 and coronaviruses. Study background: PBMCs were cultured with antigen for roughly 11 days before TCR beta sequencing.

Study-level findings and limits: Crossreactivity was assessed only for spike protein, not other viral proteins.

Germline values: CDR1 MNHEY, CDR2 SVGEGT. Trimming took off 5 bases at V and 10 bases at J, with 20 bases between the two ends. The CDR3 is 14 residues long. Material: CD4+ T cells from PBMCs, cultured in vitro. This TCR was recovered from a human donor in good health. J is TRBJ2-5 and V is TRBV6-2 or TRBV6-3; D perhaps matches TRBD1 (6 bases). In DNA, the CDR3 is TGTGCCAGCAGTCCCGGAATAGGGGGATTTGGCCAGTACTTC. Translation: CASSPGIGGFGQYF.